This T cell receptor (beta chain) stems from a study of T cells after yellow fever vaccination. Study outcomes and limitations: Bulk-population clonotypes that are abundant could appear as contaminants in FACS-sorted repertoires.

The table lists this clonotype with a few counts. Its antigen is currently unknown. TCRdb independently ran MiXCR on the 5' RACE reads; one entry per CDR3 protein. The data contain 200,000 to 300,000 distinct CDR3 sequences, approximately 6.8% of them seen just once; the ten biggest clones take up approximately 1.1%. The sequence derives from a man aged 25-45 years who received the YFV17D yellow fever vaccine. The sample was CD4+ T cells sorted from PBMCs, taken on the day of the yellow fever booster vaccination.

The CDR3 DNA sequence: TGCAGTGCCACCCTAACGGGGGTGGCCATTCAGTACTTC. Encoded protein: CSATLTGVAIQYF. The V gene is TRBV20-1, the J gene TRBJ2-4, with a possible D match to TRBD2 (6 bases). V lost 6 bases and J 9 bases, leaving 18 bases between the germline ends. The CDR3 length is 13 residues. CDR1 is DFQATT, CDR2 SNEGSKA, per germline (reference sequence).